The 23 T cell receptor beta chains in this list originate from one sample, sequenced in a study of cytomegalovirus exposure and HLA in healthy donors. 13 Jbeta primers and 60 Vbeta primers were used for the PCR. Only in-frame clones appear in the TCRdb table, and some are missing; sequencing was by immunoSEQ multiplex PCR. Its table records 40,000 or so clones. Sequenced sample: PBMCs. These receptors all stem from a woman in her 30s in good health and CMV-seropositive.

This chain connects TRBV19 to TRBJ1-6; 9 nucleotides match TRBD1. The CDR3 runs to 16 residues. The V gene's germline CDR1 is LNHDA and CDR2 SQIVND (reference sequence). J was trimmed by 9 bases and V by 1 base; bases with no gene match: 7. This CDR3 reads CASSIVSGTGSSPLHF. The CDR3, as DNA: TGTGCCAGTAGTATAGTCAGCGGGACAGGGAGTTCACCCCTCCACTTT. The variable domain in full, completed from reference TRBV19 and TRBJ1-6, reads DGGITQSPKYLFRKEGQNVTLSCEQNLNHDAMYWYRQDPGQGLRLIYYSQIVNDFQKGDIAEGYSVSREKKESFPLTVTSAQKNPTAFYLCASSIVSGTGSSPLHFGNGTRLTVT.

The chain uses TRBV5-4 and TRBJ1-2, with TRBD1 matching over 10 bases. The germline V gene encodes CDR1 SGHNT and CDR2 YYREEE (reference sequence). The CDR3 contains 15 residues. J gave up 0 bases and V 3 bases, and 2 bases lay outside the gene matches. The CDR3: CASSWDRGSNYGYTF. The CDR3 DNA is TGTGCCAGCAGCTGGGACAGGGGATCTAACTATGGCTACACCTTC.

CDR3 nucleotides: TGTGCCATCACTAACAGGCCCAAGACCGGGGAGCTGTTTTTT. Translating gives CAITNRPKTGELFF. The chain has TRBV10-3 and TRBJ2-2; the D gene is possibly TRBD1 (5 bases). V was pared by 7 bases and J by 5 bases, with 14 bases between. CDR1 ENHRY and CDR2 SYGVKD come from the germline V gene. This CDR3 is built from 14 residues.

J is TRBJ2-7 and V is TRBV7-9, with 8 bases identical to TRBD1. J lost 1 base, V lost 4 bases, and 9 bases had no gene match. Looked up from germline, CDR1 is SEHNR and CDR2 is FQNEAQ (reference sequence). CDR3 length: 16 residues. The CDR3 DNA reads TGTGCCAGCAGCTCGGTGGGACAGGTATTTTCCTACGAGCAGTACTTC. It encodes CASSSVGQVFSYEQYF. Together with reference TRBV7-9 and TRBJ2-7, the CDR3 gives the full variable domain: DTGVSQNPRHKITKRGQNVTFRCDPISEHNRLYWYRQTLGQGPEFLTYFQNEAQLEKSRLLSDRFSAERPKGSFSTLEIQRTEQGDSAMYLCASSSVGQVFSYEQYFGPGTRLTVT.

V gene TRBV27 combines with J gene TRBJ2-3; D gene unclear. V lost 2 bases and J 1 base, leaving 7 bases between the germline ends. The CDR3 totals 14 residues. CDR1 MNHEY and CDR2 SMNVEV come from the germline V gene (reference sequence). The CDR3 spells CASSLNFGTDTQYF. CDR3 nucleotide sequence: TGTGCCAGCAGTTTAAATTTCGGCACAGATACGCAGTATTTT.

The chain employs TRBV7-9 and TRBJ1-1; D is uncertain. V was cut by 5 bases and J by 7 bases, with 5 bases left in between. There are 10 residues in the CDR3. The germline V gene encodes CDR1 SEHNR and CDR2 FQNEAQ (reference sequence). The CDR3 coding sequence is TGTGCCAGCAGCCTATTTGAAGCTTTCTTT. Protein: CASSLFEAFF.

This chain uses TRBV6-1 with TRBJ2-7; D may be TRBD2 (5 bases). CDR3 size: 15 residues. The germline V gene has CDR1 MNHNS and CDR2 SASEGT. V lost 1 base and J 5 bases, leaving 15 bases between the germline ends. The CDR3 here is CASSEGGRGRDEQYF. The CDR3 DNA sequence: TGTGCCAGCAGTGAAGGGGGTCGGGGTCGGGACGAGCAGTACTTC.

The chain is built from TRBV5-1 and TRBJ1-1; 10 nucleotides agree with TRBD1. With V trimmed by 0 bases and J by 0 bases, 5 bases remained unmatched. The length of the CDR3 is 17 residues. Germline V gives CDR1 SGHRS, CDR2 YFSETQ. The CDR3 DNA reads TGCGCCAGCAGCTTGGCCGGGGGGACAGGGGTGAACACTGAAGCTTTCTTT. It translates to CASSLAGGTGVNTEAFF. The whole variable domain, filled in from reference TRBV5-1 and TRBJ1-1, reads KAGVTQTPRYLIKTRGQQVTLSCSPISGHRSVSWYQQTPGQGLQFLFEYFSETQRNKGNFPGRFSGRQFSNSRSEMNVSTLELGDSALYLCASSLAGGTGVNTEAFFGQGTRLTVV.

The chain joins TRBV11-3 to TRBJ2-7, with a possible D match to TRBD2 (6 bases). Trimming stripped 5 bases from V and 2 bases from J, with 7 bases between. Germline CDR1 SGHNT, CDR2 YENEEA. This CDR3 contains 12 residues. DNA for the CDR3: TGTGCCAGCAGCCCGGGGGCCTACGAGCAGTACTTC. Its translation is CASSPGAYEQYF.

Here the CDR3 DNA reads TGTGCCAGCAGTGAGAGGACAGGGGTCTACGAGCAGTACTTC. This encodes CASSERTGVYEQYF. The chain is built from TRBV2 and TRBJ2-7, with 9 bases identical to TRBD1. CDR1 and CDR2 (germline): SNHLY, FYNNEI. The CDR3 has 14 amino acids. Trimming took 3 bases from V and 3 from J; bases not matched to a gene: 3.

The chain joins TRBV19 to TRBJ2-5, with 12 bases matching TRBD1. The J call may not be correct, given that the DNA end is closer to TRBJ2-7. The CDR3 is made up of 15 amino acids. Germline CDR1 and CDR2: LNHDA and SQIVND (reference sequence). In DNA form, the CDR3 reads TGTGCCAGTAGTTCCGGGACAGGGGGCTTTTACGAGCAGTACTTC. It yields the protein CASSSGTGGFYEQYF.

The gene calls are TRBV6-6 and TRBJ1-1, with D uncertain. The CDR3 runs 15 residues. Germline V gene sequence: CDR1 MNHNY, CDR2 SVGAGI (reference sequence). V gave up 0 bases and J gave up 6 bases, with 14 bases separating them. The CDR3 DNA reads TGTGCCAGCAGTTACTCAAGGACGGGGAGGCCTGAAGCTTTCTTT. Its translation is CASSYSRTGRPEAFF.

The chain joins TRBV5-1 to TRBJ2-1; 8 bases are a match to TRBD2. V trimming: 5 bases; J trimming: 4 bases; junction bases outside the gene matches: 8. Per the germline V gene, CDR1 is SGHRS and CDR2 is YFSETQ. This CDR3 is 15 amino acids long. CDR3 nucleotide sequence: TGCGCCAGCAGAAATCCCGGGACTAGATACAATGAGCAGTTCTTC. It codes for CASRNPGTRYNEQFF.

V usage is TRBV19 and J usage is TRBJ2-7; either TRBD1 or TRBD2 may fit D (6 bases each). This CDR3 is built from 16 residues. Germline CDR1 LNHDA, CDR2 SQIVND (reference sequence). V was shortened by 4 bases and J by 1 base, with 17 bases between the two germline ends. The DNA for the CDR3 is TGTGCCAGTAGTAGAGAGGGGGGAGCTATTTCCTACGAGCAGTACTTC. Protein: CASSREGGAISYEQYF.

This sequence joins TRBV2 and TRBJ2-2, with TRBD2 as a possible D gene (6 bases). Germline values: CDR1 SNHLY, CDR2 FYNNEI. V was shortened by 1 base and J by 3 bases, with 12 bases between the two germline ends. The CDR3 covers 16 residues. The CDR3 spells CASSEERLDDTGELFF. DNA of the CDR3: TGTGCCAGCAGTGAAGAAAGACTAGATGACACCGGGGAGCTGTTTTTT.

V gene TRBV5-1 combines with J gene TRBJ1-6; D might be TRBD1 (6 bases). The CDR3 is 16 amino acids. The V end lost 0 bases, the J end lost 6 bases, and 13 bases lay between the germline ends. The germline V gene has CDR1 SGHRS and CDR2 YFSETQ. CDR3: CASSLAPGAANSPLHF. The CDR3 DNA follows: TGCGCCAGCAGCTTGGCCCCAGGGGCCGCTAATTCACCCCTCCACTTT.

The chain has TRBV7-9 and TRBJ1-3, with D perhaps matching TRBD1 (5 bases). V lost 5 bases to trimming and J lost 8 bases, with 16 bases between them. Germline loops: CDR1 SEHNR, CDR2 FQNEAQ (reference sequence). The CDR3 loop spans 14 amino acids. The CDR3 protein is CASSPDLGGDTIYF. CDR3 coding DNA: TGTGCCAGCAGCCCCGACTTGGGGGGTGACACCATATATTTT. Based on the CDR3 plus reference TRBV7-9 and TRBJ1-3, the full variable domain is DTGVSQNPRHKITKRGQNVTFRCDPISEHNRLYWYRQTLGQGPEFLTYFQNEAQLEKSRLLSDRFSAERPKGSFSTLEIQRTEQGDSAMYLCASSPDLGGDTIYFGEGSWLTVV.

The chain combines TRBV29-1 with TRBJ2-2, with a possible D match to TRBD2 (6 bases). V lost 8 bases and J 9 bases, leaving 22 bases between the germline ends. The CDR3 has 14 residues. CDR1 is SQVTM, CDR2 ANQGSEA, per germline. CDR3 region: CSRGGNYNKRELFF. As DNA, the CDR3 is TGCAGCCGAGGCGGGAACTACAATAAACGGGAGCTGTTTTTT.

V usage is TRBV7-8 and J usage is TRBJ1-5, with 8 bases matching TRBD1. From germline, CDR1 is SGHVS and CDR2 FQNEAQ. V shed 4 bases, J shed 6 bases, and the junction held 2 bases outside the gene matches. This CDR3 region has 13 residues. CDR3 nucleotides: TGTGCCAGCAGCTGGACAGGGAGTCAGCCCCAGCATTTT. Its translation: CASSWTGSQPQHF.

This chain links TRBV20-1 with TRBJ2-3; 7 nucleotides match TRBD2. The CDR3 has 11 residues. V lost 6 bases, J lost 7 bases, and 4 bases stayed unmatched. Looked up from germline, CDR1 is DFQATT and CDR2 is SNEGSKA (reference sequence). Here the CDR3 DNA reads TGCAGTGCGAGGACTAGAAATACGCAGTATTTT. Translating gives CSARTRNTQYF.

The chain couples TRBV19 to TRBJ1-5; TRBD1 matches 8 bases. The CDR3 consists of 15 residues. Germline V gives CDR1 LNHDA, CDR2 SQIVND (reference sequence). V gave up 7 bases and J gave up 1 base; unmatched junction bases: 6. The CDR3 region has the DNA TGTGCCAGTAACCCGGACAGGGAAAGCAATCAGCCCCAGCATTTT. This codes for CASNPDRESNQPQHF.

This sequence joins TRBV28 and TRBJ2-5; no firm D call. The CDR3 is 14 amino acids. Germline assignment: CDR1 MDHEN and CDR2 SYDVKM. V lost 0 bases and J lost 4, with 9 bases in between. CDR3 region: CASSLWGNLETQYF. The CDR3 region has the DNA TGTGCCAGCAGTTTATGGGGCAACCTAGAGACCCAGTACTTC. Looking up the rest from reference TRBV28 and TRBJ2-5 gives the full variable domain: DVKVTQSSRYLVKRTGEKVFLECVQDMDHENMFWYRQDPGLGLRLIYFSYDVKMKEKGDIPEGYSVSREKKERFSLILESASTNQTSMYLCASSLWGNLETQYFGPGTRLLVL.

The chain uses TRBV5-4 and TRBJ1-1, with D possibly TRBD1 on 5 matching bases. Trimming took off 6 bases at V and 4 bases at J, with 16 bases between the two ends. Germline V gene data show CDR1 as SGHNT and CDR2 as YYREEE (reference sequence). The CDR3 contains 14 residues. The CDR3 loop is CASTPAGRGTEAFF. In DNA, the CDR3 is TGTGCCAGCACCCCCGCGGGAAGGGGCACTGAAGCTTTCTTT.